The clone carrying this T cell receptor (beta chain) was recorded a few times. Its antigen is currently unknown. The data originate from a study of cytomegalovirus exposure and HLA in healthy donors. 13 Jbeta primers and 60 Vbeta primers were used for the PCR. The data were produced by immunoSEQ multiplex PCR, yet TCRdb's version contains in-frame clones alone and is incomplete. The sample yields approximately 140,000 clones, around 77% seen once. Findings and caveats of the study: The authors considered a cluster of highly shared sequence variants likely to be a sequencing artifact.

The CDR3 has 18 amino acids. Germline assignment: CDR1 MNHEY and CDR2 SMNVEV (reference sequence). With 7 bases removed from V and 0 bases from J, the gap between germline ends came to 21 bases. This clonotype was obtained from a woman aged 50 to 65 in good health and CMV-seronegative. The chain joins TRBV27 to TRBJ2-2, with TRBD1 as a possible D gene (5 bases). The sample was PBMCs. The CDR3: CASTTNRVQGTNTGELFF. CDR3 sequence (DNA): TGTGCCAGCACTACTAATAGGGTCCAGGGTACGAACACCGGGGAGCTGTTTTTT.